This is a list of T cell receptor beta chains from one sample in a study of response to subunit inactivated influenza vaccine. TCRdb processed the RT-PCR reads anew with MiXCR; each CDR3 protein has one entry. The repertoire holds 600,000 to 850,000 distinct CDR3 sequences, with approximately 14% as singletons. Sequenced here: PBMCs from blood, sampled roughly 2 weeks before vaccination. The source of these receptors is a man between 45 and 60 years old who received an inactivated influenza vaccine. Both conserved end residues are part of each CDR3. A D gene is named only where the DNA matches it firmly. Size tells how often a clone was seen (once, few, many) or the class of an expanded clone, and some rows leave it out.

size	J	V	D	DNA	CDR3
many	TRBJ2-1	TRBV5-1	.	TGCGCCAGCAGCTTGGTTGCGACCCGCTCCTACAATGAGCAGTTCTTC	CASSLVATRSYNEQFF
.	TRBJ2-5	TRBV4-1	TRBD2	TGCGCCAGCAGCGTAGCGGGAGAGGCCGAGACCCAGTACTTC	CASSVAGEAETQYF
.	TRBJ2-3	TRBV7-8	TRBD2	TGTGCCAGCAGCTTAGCGCCCGGGAGGCCGATCACAGATACGCAGTATTTT	CASSLAPGRPITDTQYF
few	TRBJ2-7	TRBV7-9	.	TGTGCCAGCAGCTTAGTTGTGGCAGGATCCTACGAGCAGTACTTC	CASSLVVAGSYEQYF
few	TRBJ1-5	TRBV20-1	.	TGCAGTGCTAGGCTGGGACTGGTGAATCAGCCCCAGCATTTT	CSARLGLVNQPQHF
few	TRBJ2-5	TRBV29-1	TRBD2	TGCAGCGTTGGGACTAGCGGGTATTTGGAGACCCAGTACTTC	CSVGTSGYLETQYF
few	TRBJ2-6	TRBV20-1	TRBD1	TGCAGTGCTAGAGGTAGGACAGGATCCTCTGGGGCCAACGTCCTGACTTTC	CSARGRTGSSGANVLTF
few	TRBJ1-3	TRBV6-1	TRBD1	TGTGCCAGCACTCGACAGGGCTCTGGAAACACCATATATTTT	CASTRQGSGNTIYF
.	TRBJ2-3	TRBV20-1	TRBD2	TGCAGTGCTAGAGAAGGACTAGCGGGAGAAACGCAGTATTTT	CSAREGLAGETQYF
few	TRBJ1-5	TRBV7-2	.	TGTGCCAGCAGCTTAGGGGCAAACAATCAGCCCCAGCATTTT	CASSLGANNQPQHF
few	TRBJ2-4	TRBV20-1	.	TGCAGTGCTAGAATCCATCCGAGGCTGGCGGACATTCAGTACTTC	CSARIHPRLADIQYF
.	TRBJ1-6	TRBV7-2	TRBD1	TGTGCCAGCAGCTCCTGGACAGGGGAAGGTTCACCCCTCCACTTT	CASSSWTGEGSPLHF
few	TRBJ2-5	TRBV11-2	.	TGTGCCAGCAGCTTAGGAGGTAACGGAGAGACCCAGTACTTC	CASSLGGNGETQYF
.	TRBJ2-7	TRBV5-1	TRBD1	TGCGCCAGCAGCTTGCGCCCTTCCGGGACAGATGCCTACGAGCAGTACTTC	CASSLRPSGTDAYEQYF
.	TRBJ2-7	TRBV20-1	TRBD2	TGCAGTGCTAGCAATAGCGGGAGATCTCGCGAGCAGTACTTC	CSASNSGRSREQYF
.	TRBJ2-5	TRBV2	.	TGTGCCAGCATGCAGCGGCAAGAGACCCAGTACTTC	CASMQRQETQYF
few	TRBJ2-5	TRBV6-5	TRBD2	TGTGCCAGCAGTTATTCGGGGGGGGCCAGCCAAGAGACCCAGTACTTC	CASSYSGGASQETQYF
many	TRBJ2-1	TRBV12-3/TRBV12-4	TRBD2	TGTGCCAGCCGGACTAGCGGGACCAACAATGAGCAGTTCTTC	CASRTSGTNNEQFF
few	TRBJ2-7	TRBV20-1	.	TGCAGTGCTAGAGATATGGACCGTTCCTACGAGCAGTACTTC	CSARDMDRSYEQYF
.	TRBJ2-7	TRBV3-1	.	TGTGCCAGCAGCCCGGGGGTGGTGGGCTCCGAGCAGTACTTC	CASSPGVVGSEQYF
few	TRBJ2-4	TRBV5-5	.	TGTGCCAGCAGCTTGGTTGTTTTCACAGCCAAAAACATTCAGTACTTC	CASSLVVFTAKNIQYF
many	TRBJ1-1	TRBV12-3/TRBV12-4	.	TGTGCCAGCAGTCTAAACGCCATGAACACTGAAGCTTTCTTT	CASSLNAMNTEAFF
few	TRBJ2-1	TRBV12-3/TRBV12-4	.	TGTGCCAGCAGCCTCCTACTAGAAAGTGAGCAGTTCTTC	CASSLLLESEQFF
many	TRBJ2-4	TRBV6-1	TRBD1	TGTGCCAGTCGTACAGGGGGAAACATTCAGTACTTC	CASRTGGNIQYF
.	TRBJ1-2	TRBV7-9	TRBD1	TGTGCCAGCAGCCCGTCGACAGGGTACTATGGCTACACCTTC	CASSPSTGYYGYTF
many	TRBJ2-1	TRBV7-9	.	TGTGCCAGCAGCTTAGTTGAGCAGTTCTTC	CASSLVEQFF
few	TRBJ2-1	TRBV11-2	TRBD1	TGTGCCAGCAGCTTAGGGACAGGGCATGCCAATGAGCAGTTCTTC	CASSLGTGHANEQFF
.	TRBJ2-3	TRBV7-2	TRBD2	TGTGCCAGCAGCTGGGGAGCGGGAAATCCCCCAGATACGCAGTATTTT	CASSWGAGNPPDTQYF
many	TRBJ2-2	TRBV10-3	.	TGTGCCATGGGGGATGCGAACACCGGGGAGCTGTTTTTT	CAMGDANTGELFF
.	TRBJ2-1	TRBV5-6	.	TGTGCCAGCAGCTTGGGGGCCACATACCCTTCCTACAATGAGCAGTTCTTC	CASSLGATYPSYNEQFF
.	TRBJ1-2	TRBV24-1	.	TGTGCCACCAGTGACCCGCGGCAGAACTATGGCTACACCTTC	CATSDPRQNYGYTF
.	TRBJ2-7	TRBV9	TRBD1	TGTGCCAGCAGCCCCGGGACAGCGTTTAGGAACGAGCAGTACTTC	CASSPGTAFRNEQYF
.	TRBJ2-5	TRBV20-1	TRBD1	TGCAGTGCTAGTCTGGGACAGTTGGGGGAGACCCAGTACTTC	CSASLGQLGETQYF
.	TRBJ2-3	TRBV7-9	TRBD1	TGTGCCAGCAGCATCCGAGGACAGGCGACAGATACGCAGTATTTT	CASSIRGQATDTQYF
.	TRBJ2-7	TRBV29-1	.	TGCAGCGGGGGGTTTGGGTCAATAGATCAGTACTTC	CSGGFGSIDQYF
many	TRBJ1-6	TRBV20-1	.	TGCAGTGCTAGAGCCGGAGGGGGTAATTCACCCCTCCACTTT	CSARAGGGNSPLHF
.	TRBJ2-7	TRBV4-3	TRBD2	TGCGCCAGCAGCCAAGATGGCGCGGGAGGCTACGAGCAGTACTTC	CASSQDGAGGYEQYF
.	TRBJ2-1	TRBV3-1	TRBD1	TGTGCCAGCAGCCTATTACAGGGACAGGGAAGCCCTGAGCAGTTCTTC	CASSLLQGQGSPEQFF
.	TRBJ2-7	TRBV5-1	TRBD1	TGCGCCAGCAGCCCGGGACAGGTTAACGAGCAGTACTTC	CASSPGQVNEQYF
few	TRBJ2-7	TRBV6-5	TRBD2	TGTGCCAGCAGTTACACAGCGGGGGCCTCCTACGAGCAGTACTTC	CASSYTAGASYEQYF
few	TRBJ1-4	TRBV6-5	TRBD1	TGTGCCAGCAGTTACCGGGACAGGGGTGAAAAACTGTTTTTT	CASSYRDRGEKLFF
.	TRBJ1-3	TRBV10-3	.	TGTGCCATCAGGGACAACTCTGGAAACACCATATATTTT	CAIRDNSGNTIYF
few	TRBJ2-7	TRBV7-2	.	TGTGCCAGCAGCAACCGAGGGAGGATAGGGCAGTACTTC	CASSNRGRIGQYF
.	TRBJ2-2	TRBV27	TRBD1	TGTGCCAGCAGTGGGGACAGGGTCGAGCTGTTTTTT	CASSGDRVELFF